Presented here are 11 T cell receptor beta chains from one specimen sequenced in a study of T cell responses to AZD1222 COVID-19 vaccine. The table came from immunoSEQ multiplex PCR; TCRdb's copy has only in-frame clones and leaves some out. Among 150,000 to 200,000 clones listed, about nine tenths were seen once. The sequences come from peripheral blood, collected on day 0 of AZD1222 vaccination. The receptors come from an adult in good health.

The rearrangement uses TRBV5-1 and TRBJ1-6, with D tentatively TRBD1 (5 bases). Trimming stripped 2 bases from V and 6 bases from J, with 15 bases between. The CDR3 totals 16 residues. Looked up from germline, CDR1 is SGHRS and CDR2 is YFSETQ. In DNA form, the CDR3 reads TGCGCCAGCAGCTTCTTCGGTGGGGGTGGTAATTCACCCCTCCACTTT. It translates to CASSFFGGGGNSPLHF.

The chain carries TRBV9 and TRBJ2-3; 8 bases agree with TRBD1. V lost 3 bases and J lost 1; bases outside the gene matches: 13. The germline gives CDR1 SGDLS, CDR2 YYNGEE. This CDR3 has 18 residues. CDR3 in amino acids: CASSANFKDRAGTDTQYF. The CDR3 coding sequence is TGTGCCAGCAGCGCAAACTTCAAGGACAGGGCTGGCACAGATACGCAGTATTTT.

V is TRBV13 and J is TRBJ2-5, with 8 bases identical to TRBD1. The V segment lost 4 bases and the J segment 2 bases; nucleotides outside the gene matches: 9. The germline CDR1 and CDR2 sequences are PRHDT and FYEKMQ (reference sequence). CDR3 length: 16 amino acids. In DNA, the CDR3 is TGTGCCAGCAGCTCTGCAGACAGGGGTCGTCAAGAGACCCAGTACTTC. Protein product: CASSSADRGRQETQYF.

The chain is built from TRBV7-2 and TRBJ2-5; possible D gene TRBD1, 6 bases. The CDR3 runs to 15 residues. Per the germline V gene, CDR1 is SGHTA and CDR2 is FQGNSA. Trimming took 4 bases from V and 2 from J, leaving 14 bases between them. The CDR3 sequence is CASSSLQGWQETQYF. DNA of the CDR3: TGTGCCAGCAGCTCGTTACAGGGTTGGCAAGAGACCCAGTACTTC.

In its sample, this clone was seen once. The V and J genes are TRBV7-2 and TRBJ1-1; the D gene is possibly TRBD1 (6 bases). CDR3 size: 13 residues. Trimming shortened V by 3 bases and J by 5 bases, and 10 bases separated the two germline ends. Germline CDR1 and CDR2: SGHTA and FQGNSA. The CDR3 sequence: CASSLGTITEAFF. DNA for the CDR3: TGTGCCAGCAGCTTGGGGACAATAACTGAAGCTTTCTTT.

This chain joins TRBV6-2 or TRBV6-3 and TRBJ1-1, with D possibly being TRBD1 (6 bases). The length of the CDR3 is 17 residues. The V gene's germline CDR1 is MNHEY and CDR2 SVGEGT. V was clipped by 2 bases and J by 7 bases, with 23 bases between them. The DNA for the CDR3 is TGTGCCAGCAGTTACCCCCTTGAGACAGGCCCCCGGGGTGAAGCTTTCTTT. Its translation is CASSYPLETGPRGEAFF.

The CDR3 spells CASSPGRQGQETQYF. The CDR3 DNA is TGTGCCAGCAGCCCCGGGAGACAGGGGCAAGAGACCCAGTACTTC. The chain links TRBV7-8 to TRBJ2-5; 8 bases are shared with TRBD1. Germline assignment: CDR1 SGHVS and CDR2 FQNEAQ. V dropped 5 bases and J dropped 2; count of bases not matched to a gene: 7. CDR3 length: 15 amino acids.

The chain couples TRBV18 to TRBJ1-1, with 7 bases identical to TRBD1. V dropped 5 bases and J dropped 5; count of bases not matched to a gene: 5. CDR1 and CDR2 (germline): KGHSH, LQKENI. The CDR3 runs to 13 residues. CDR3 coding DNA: TGTGCCAGCTCAGTGGACAGGCGGACTGAAGCTTTCTTT. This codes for CASSVDRRTEAFF.

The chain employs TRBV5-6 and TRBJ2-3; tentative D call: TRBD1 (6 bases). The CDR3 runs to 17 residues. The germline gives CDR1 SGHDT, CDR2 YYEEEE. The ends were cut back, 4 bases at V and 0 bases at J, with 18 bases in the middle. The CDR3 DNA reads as TGTGCCAGCAGCCGAACAGGGCTCGGGTCGAGCACAGATACGCAGTATTTT. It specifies CASSRTGLGSSTDTQYF. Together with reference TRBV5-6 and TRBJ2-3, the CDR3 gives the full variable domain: DAGVTQSPTHLIKTRGQQVTLRCSPKSGHDTVSWYQQALGQGPQFIFQYYEEEERQRGNFPDRFSGHQFPNYSSELNVNALLLGDSALYLCASSRTGLGSSTDTQYFGPGTRLTVL.

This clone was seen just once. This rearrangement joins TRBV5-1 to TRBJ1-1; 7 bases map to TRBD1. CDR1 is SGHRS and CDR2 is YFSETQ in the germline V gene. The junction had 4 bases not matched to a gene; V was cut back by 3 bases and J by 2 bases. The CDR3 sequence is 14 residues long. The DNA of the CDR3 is TGCGCCAGCAGCTCCGGGACAGCTAACACTGAAGCTTTCTTT. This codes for CASSSGTANTEAFF.

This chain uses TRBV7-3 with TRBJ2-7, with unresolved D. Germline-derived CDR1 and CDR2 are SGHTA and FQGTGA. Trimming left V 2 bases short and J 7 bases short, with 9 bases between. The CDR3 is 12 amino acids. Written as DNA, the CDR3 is TGTGCCAGCAGCTTACTTGCTTGGGAGCAGTACTTC. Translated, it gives CASSLLAWEQYF. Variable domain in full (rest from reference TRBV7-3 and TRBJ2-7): GAGVSQTPSNKVTEKGKYVELRCDPISGHTALYWYRQSLGQGPEFLIYFQGTGAADDSGLPNDRFFAVRPEGSVSTLKIQRTERGDSAVYLCASSLLAWEQYFGPGTRLTVT.